These 24 T cell receptor beta chains came from one sample sequenced in a study of blood T cell repertoires in COVID-19. This table comes from immunoSEQ multiplex PCR, and its TCRdb copy is limited to in-frame clones, with some not included. The sample lists under 150,000 clones; roughly 79% were seen once. Sample: peripheral blood. The receptors were gathered from a woman aged 60-75 years with active or convalescent COVID-19.

The V call is TRBV5-6, the J call TRBJ1-1, with D perhaps TRBD1 (5 bases). The V end lost 5 bases, the J end lost 4 bases, and 15 bases lay between the germline ends. This CDR3 has 14 residues. Germline values: CDR1 SGHDT, CDR2 YYEEEE. CDR3 DNA: TGTGCCAGCAGGCTCTCGGGGGGAGGCACTGAAGCTTTCTTT. Translation gives CASRLSGGGTEAFF.

The chain has TRBV28 and TRBJ2-7, with 9 bases matching TRBD1. Germline CDR1 is MDHEN and CDR2 is SYDVKM. CDR3 length equals 14 residues. Germline trimming cut 6 bases from V and 3 bases from J; bases unmatched to any gene: 6. The CDR3 protein is CASSTGTGFYEQYF. CDR3 bases: TGTGCCAGCAGCACGGGGACAGGGTTCTACGAGCAGTACTTC.

Only a few counts were recorded for this clone. The chain is built from TRBV4-2 and TRBJ2-1; tentatively, D is TRBD2 (5 bases). The V end lost 1 base, the J end lost 7 bases, and 17 bases lay between the germline ends. Germline-derived CDR1 and CDR2 are LGHNA and YNFKEQ. The CDR3 has 16 amino acids. CDR3 protein: CASSQGGAPGINEQFF. The CDR3 DNA reads as TGTGCCAGCAGCCAAGGCGGCGCCCCGGGGATTAATGAGCAGTTCTTC.

Note on this clone: Other nucleotide sequences from this sample produce the same CDR3. The chain links TRBV2 to TRBJ1-1, with D possibly matching TRBD1 (6 bases). V lost 2 bases and J 3 bases, leaving 10 bases between the germline ends. The CDR3 is made up of 14 amino acids. Looked up from germline, CDR1 is SNHLY and CDR2 is FYNNEI. The CDR3 DNA follows: TGTGCCAGCAGTGAACAGGGGCGGGACACTGAAGCTTTCTTT. Its protein is CASSEQGRDTEAFF. The whole variable domain, remainder taken from reference TRBV2 and TRBJ1-1, is EPEVTQTPSHQVTQMGQEVILRCVPISNHLYFYWYRQILGQKVEFLVSFYNNEISEKSEIFDDQFSVERPDGSNFTLKIRSTKLEDSAMYFCASSEQGRDTEAFFGQGTRLTVV.

This chain uses TRBV5-5 with TRBJ1-1; unclear D gene. The CDR3 length is 15 residues. Germline CDR1 reads SGHKS; CDR2 reads YYEKEE (reference sequence). V was cut by 0 bases and J by 3 bases, with 12 bases left in between. The DNA for the CDR3 is TGTGCCAGCAGCTTGGTTACAGTGGGCTACACTGAAGCTTTCTTT. This gives the protein CASSLVTVGYTEAFF. Using reference TRBV5-5 and TRBJ1-1 for the parts outside the CDR3, the full variable domain is DAGVTQSPTHLIKTRGQQVTLRCSPISGHKSVSWYQQVLGQGPQFIFQYYEKEERGRGNFPDRFSARQFPNYSSELNVNALLLGDSALYLCASSLVTVGYTEAFFGQGTRLTVV.

The chain recombines TRBV7-2 with TRBJ1-2; 7 bases agree with TRBD1. The germline CDR1 and CDR2 sequences are SGHTA and FQGNSA. The V gene end was trimmed by 4 bases and the J gene end by 3 bases; junction bases not matched to a gene: 11. The CDR3 is 16 residues long. CDR3 protein: CASSYRGSRGYYGYTF. Written as DNA, the CDR3 is TGTGCCAGCAGCTACAGGGGCTCAAGGGGGTACTATGGCTACACCTTC.

The chain recombines TRBV5-1 with TRBJ2-7; the match to TRBD2 covers 7 bases. The V gene's germline CDR1 is SGHRS and CDR2 YFSETQ. This CDR3 has 11 residues. The junction had 7 bases not matched to a gene; V was cut back by 9 bases and J by 7 bases. The CDR3 protein is CAIPPGGEQYV. The CDR3 nucleotides read TGCGCCATCCCCCCCGGGGGGGAGCAGTACGTC.

The gene calls are TRBV7-2 and TRBJ1-4; TRBD1 is a possible D gene (6 bases). CDR3 length: 14 amino acids. The germline gives CDR1 SGHTA, CDR2 FQGNSA. V dropped 5 bases and J dropped 4 bases, with 11 bases sitting between them. CDR3 sequence reads: CASSAGTFNEKLFF. In DNA, the CDR3 is TGTGCCAGCAGCGCCGGGACATTTAATGAAAAACTGTTTTTT.

This clone was observed a single time. The V and J genes are TRBV5-5 and TRBJ2-1, with D unclear. Germline loops: CDR1 SGHKS, CDR2 YYEKEE (reference sequence). Trimming took off 5 bases at V and 6 bases at J, with 12 bases between the two ends. The CDR3 is 13 amino acids. CDR3 in DNA: TGTGCCAGCAGTCTTGCGTCAATCAATGAGCAGTTCTTC. It is translated as CASSLASINEQFF.

The chain has TRBV10-2 and TRBJ2-5; D unclear. This CDR3 is built from 15 residues. Germline values: CDR1 WSHSY, CDR2 SAAADI. V lost 5 bases and J 5 bases, leaving 18 bases between the germline ends. The CDR3 DNA sequence: TGCGCCAGCAGTTTATCACGACTCCGTGCGGAGACCCAGTACTTC. It encodes CASSLSRLRAETQYF.

V is TRBV19 and J is TRBJ2-2, with 9 bases aligning to TRBD1. Germline V gene data show CDR1 as LNHDA and CDR2 as SQIVND (reference sequence). The CDR3 sequence is 15 residues long. J lost 5 bases, V lost 5 bases, and 6 bases had no gene match. The CDR3 sequence is CASSAGTGPTGELFF. The CDR3 coding sequence is TGTGCCAGTAGTGCAGGGACAGGGCCTACCGGGGAGCTGTTTTTT.

In nucleotides, the CDR3 is TGTGCCAGCAGTCCACGAGGAGGAAACACCATATATTTT. This gives the protein CASSPRGGNTIYF. The chain carries TRBV27 and TRBJ1-3; D remains unclear. Between the trimmed V and J ends, which lost 5 bases and 4 bases, there was a span of 9 bases. CDR3 size: 13 residues. CDR1 and CDR2 (germline): MNHEY, SMNVEV (reference sequence).

The chain has TRBV27 and TRBJ1-2, with 10 bases lining up with TRBD1. Germline values: CDR1 MNHEY, CDR2 SMNVEV (reference sequence). This CDR3 is 15 amino acids long. V gave up 0 bases and J gave up 8 bases; unmatched junction bases: 6. The CDR3 DNA is TGTGCCAGCAGTTTATCGGGACAGGGGACCGGCGGCTACACCTTC. It specifies CASSLSGQGTGGYTF.

The chain combines TRBV6-5 with TRBJ2-7; 7 bases align to TRBD2. The V gene end was trimmed by 7 bases and the J gene end by 0 bases; junction bases not matched to a gene: 6. This CDR3 contains 14 residues. CDR1 is MNHEY, CDR2 SVGAGI, per germline. The CDR3 coding sequence is TGTGCCAGCAAGCGGGACGGCAACTCCTACGAGCAGTACGTC. The encoded protein is CASKRDGNSYEQYV.

In this sample, this clone turned up many times. The chain combines TRBV5-8 with TRBJ1-3; D gene uncertain. This CDR3 is built from 13 residues. V was trimmed by 5 bases and J by 7 bases, leaving 13 bases between them. The germline CDR1 and CDR2 sequences are SGHTS and YDEGEE. Here the CDR3 DNA reads TGTGCCAGCAGACTGTCGGGATCTAACACCATATATTTT. Translating gives CASRLSGSNTIYF.

The V call is TRBV5-1, the J call TRBJ2-3; TRBD2 agrees at 7 bases. Germline V CDR1 and CDR2: SGHRS, YFSETQ. This CDR3 has 20 amino acids. With 4 bases clipped from V and 2 bases from J, the junction kept 22 bases outside the gene matches. In DNA form, the CDR3 reads TGCGCCAGCAGCCCGTGGGTTCGGGACTACCGGAGTCGTCTCACAGATACGCAGTATTTT. Encoded protein: CASSPWVRDYRSRLTDTQYF.

The V and J genes are TRBV28 and TRBJ2-3; 9 bases match TRBD2. V gave up 6 bases and J gave up 2 bases; unmatched junction bases: 9. Germline-derived CDR1 and CDR2 are MDHEN and SYDVKM. CDR3 length: 16 amino acids. The CDR3 DNA sequence: TGTGCCAGCAGCCGTCTCTCTAGCGGGATCACAGATACGCAGTATTTT. Translation: CASSRLSSGITDTQYF.

The V and J genes are TRBV12-2 and TRBJ1-2; TRBD1, as called in the table, went unchecked against the DNA. TRBV12-2 is termed a pseudogene. This CDR3 is built from 14 residues. Here the CDR3 reads CASRFGQNFGGYTF. The CDR3 bases are TGTGCAAGTCGCTTCGGACAGAACTTCGGTGGCTACACCTTC.

This clone was seen only a few times. The rearrangement links TRBV28 to TRBJ2-2; tentative D call: TRBD2 (6 bases). The CDR3 consists of 17 residues. CDR1 is MDHEN and CDR2 is SYDVKM in the germline V gene. V shed 4 bases and J shed 3 bases, with 18 bases lying between them. In DNA form, the CDR3 reads TGTGCCAGCAGTTCCCTGGTACTAGCAGGGCACACCGGGGAGCTGTTTTTT. Translated: CASSSLVLAGHTGELFF.

V gene TRBV7-9 combines with J gene TRBJ2-5; 7 positions agree with TRBD1. V was clipped by 0 bases and J by 5 bases; unmatched bases: 3. Looked up from germline, CDR1 is SEHNR and CDR2 is FQNEAQ (reference sequence). CDR3 length: 14 amino acids. The CDR3: CASSLATGQETQYF. The CDR3 nucleotides are TGTGCCAGCAGCTTAGCGACAGGGCAGGAGACCCAGTACTTC.

The rearrangement joins TRBV6-5 to TRBJ1-2; D call uncertain. Germline values: CDR1 MNHEY, CDR2 SVGAGI. The V end lost 6 bases, the J end lost 5 bases, and 13 bases lay between the germline ends. The CDR3 consists of 13 residues. This CDR3 is CASSSNKVYGYTF. As DNA, the CDR3 is TGTGCCAGCAGCTCGAACAAAGTTTATGGCTACACCTTC.

The J gene is TRBJ2-4, the V gene TRBV5-6; 9 bases map to TRBD2. The CDR3 runs 15 residues. V was pared by 4 bases and J by 3 bases, with 5 bases of the junction left unmatched. Germline V gene data show CDR1 as SGHDT and CDR2 as YYEEEE. The CDR3 sequence is CASSTLAGDKNIQYF. CDR3 coding DNA: TGTGCCAGCAGCACGTTAGCGGGAGACAAAAACATTCAGTACTTC.

The chain has TRBV7-8 and TRBJ2-7; no reliable D call. CDR3 length: 13 amino acids. The V gene's germline CDR1 is SGHVS and CDR2 FQNEAQ. Trimming cost V 1 base and J 3 bases, with 7 bases left between them. CDR3 sequence (DNA): TGTGCCAGCAGCTTAGGTCCAGACTACGAGCAGTACGTC. Encoded protein: CASSLGPDYEQYV.

V and J are TRBV28 and TRBJ2-7, with D perhaps TRBD1 (5 bases). This CDR3 has 14 amino acids. CDR1 MDHEN and CDR2 SYDVKM come from the germline V gene. The V end lost 5 bases, the J end lost 2 bases, and 13 bases lay between the germline ends. Here the CDR3 DNA reads TGTGCCAGCAGTACCCCAGGGAACACCTACGAGCAGTACGTC. Amino acids: CASSTPGNTYEQYV.